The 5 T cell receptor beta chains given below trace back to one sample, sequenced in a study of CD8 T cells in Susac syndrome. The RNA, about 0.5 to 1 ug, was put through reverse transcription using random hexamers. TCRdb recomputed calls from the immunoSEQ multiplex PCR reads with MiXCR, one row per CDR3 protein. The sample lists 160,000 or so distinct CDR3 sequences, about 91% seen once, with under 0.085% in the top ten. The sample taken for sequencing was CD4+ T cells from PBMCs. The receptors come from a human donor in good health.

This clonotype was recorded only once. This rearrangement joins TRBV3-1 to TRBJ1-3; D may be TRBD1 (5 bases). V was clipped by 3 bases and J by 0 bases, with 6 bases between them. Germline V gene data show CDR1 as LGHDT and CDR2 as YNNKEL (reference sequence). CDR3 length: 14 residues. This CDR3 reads CASSQGVSGNTIYF. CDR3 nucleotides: TGTGCCAGCAGCCAGGGGGTCTCTGGAAACACCATATATTTT.

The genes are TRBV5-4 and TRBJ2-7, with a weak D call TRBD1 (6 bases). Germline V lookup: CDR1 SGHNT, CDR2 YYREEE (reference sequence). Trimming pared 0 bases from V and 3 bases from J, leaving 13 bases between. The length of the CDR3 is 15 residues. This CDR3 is CASSLGQANLYEQYF. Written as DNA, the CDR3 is TGTGCCAGCAGCTTGGGACAGGCGAATCTCTACGAGCAGTACTTC. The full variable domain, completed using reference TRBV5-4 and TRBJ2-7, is ETGVTQSPTHLIKTRGQQVTLRCSSQSGHNTVSWYQQALGQGPQFIFQYYREEENGRGNFPPRFSGLQFPNYSSELNVNALELDDSALYLCASSLGQANLYEQYFGPGTRLTVT.

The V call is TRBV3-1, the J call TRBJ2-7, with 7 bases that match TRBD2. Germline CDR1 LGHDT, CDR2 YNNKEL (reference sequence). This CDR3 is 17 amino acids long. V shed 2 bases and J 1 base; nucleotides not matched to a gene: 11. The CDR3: CASSQNPTSRGSYEQYF. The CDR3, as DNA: TGTGCCAGCAGCCAAAATCCGACTAGCAGAGGTTCCTACGAGCAGTACTTC.

The CDR3 loop is CASSYSKGLYPEAFF. Written as DNA, the CDR3 is TGTGCCAGCAGTTACAGTAAAGGGCTCTATCCTGAAGCTTTCTTT. V gene TRBV6-6 combines with J gene TRBJ1-1, with D hard to call. There are 15 residues in the CDR3. Trimming took off 2 bases at V and 6 bases at J, with 16 bases between the two ends. Germline loops: CDR1 MNHNY, CDR2 SVGAGI (reference sequence).

The CDR3 protein is CASSLTPREDTQYF. CDR3 coding DNA: TGCGCCAGCAGCTTGACCCCGAGGGAAGATACGCAGTATTTT. This chain connects TRBV5-1 to TRBJ2-3, with a possible D match to TRBD2 (5 bases). Trimming took off 1 base at V and 5 bases at J, with 11 bases between the two ends. From germline, CDR1 is SGHRS and CDR2 YFSETQ. The CDR3 contains 14 residues.